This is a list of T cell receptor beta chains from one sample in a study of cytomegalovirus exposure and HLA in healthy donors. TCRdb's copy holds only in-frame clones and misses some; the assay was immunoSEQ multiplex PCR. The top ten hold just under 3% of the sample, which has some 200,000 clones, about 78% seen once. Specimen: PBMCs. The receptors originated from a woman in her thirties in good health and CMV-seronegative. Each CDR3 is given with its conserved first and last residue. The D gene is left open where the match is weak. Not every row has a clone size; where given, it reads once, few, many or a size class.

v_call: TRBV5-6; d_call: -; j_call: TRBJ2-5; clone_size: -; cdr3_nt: TGTGCCAGCAGCTTGGGCGGAGTTGGAGAGACCCAGTACTTC; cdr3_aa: CASSLGGVGETQYF
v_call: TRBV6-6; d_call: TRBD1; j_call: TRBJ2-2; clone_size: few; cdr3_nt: TGTGCCAGCAGTCCAGGGGGATCCGGGGAGCTGTTTTTT; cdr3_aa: CASSPGGSGELFF
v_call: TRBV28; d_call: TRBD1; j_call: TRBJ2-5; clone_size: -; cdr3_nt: TGTGCCAGCAGAAGACTCATATTACAGGGGCCGGCCAGGCAAGAGACCCAGTACTTC; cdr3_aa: CASRRLILQGPARQETQYF
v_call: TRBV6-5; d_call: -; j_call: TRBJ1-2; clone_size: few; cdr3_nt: TGTGCCAGCAGTTACTCGACATCCGGGATGGGGGGCTACACCTTC; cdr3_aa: CASSYSTSGMGGYTF
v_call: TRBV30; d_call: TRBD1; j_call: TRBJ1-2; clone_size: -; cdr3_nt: TGTGCCTGGGAAGACAGGGCCTTTAATGGCTACACCTTC; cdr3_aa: CAWEDRAFNGYTF
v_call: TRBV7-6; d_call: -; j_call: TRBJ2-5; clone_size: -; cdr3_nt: TGTGCCAGCAGCTTAGGGGAGGAGACCCAGTACTTC; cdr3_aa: CASSLGEETQYF
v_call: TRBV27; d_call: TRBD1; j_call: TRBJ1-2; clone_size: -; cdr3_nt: TGTGCCAGCAGTGCGCATCATGGGACAGGGAACTATGGCTACACCTTC; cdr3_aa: CASSAHHGTGNYGYTF
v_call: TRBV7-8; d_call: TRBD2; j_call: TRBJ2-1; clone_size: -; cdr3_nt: TGTGCCAGCAGCCCGCCCGTTCGACTAGCGGGAAAAGCTTACAATGAGCAGTTCTTC; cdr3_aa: CASSPPVRLAGKAYNEQFF
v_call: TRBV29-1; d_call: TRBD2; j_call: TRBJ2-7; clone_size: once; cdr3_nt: TGCAGCGTGGCGGGGGACTCCTTTCCGCAGTACTTC; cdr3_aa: CSVAGDSFPQYF
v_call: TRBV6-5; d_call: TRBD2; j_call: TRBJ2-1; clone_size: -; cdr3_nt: TGTGCCAGCAGGGCGGGCGGGAGGGGTGAGCAGTTCTTC; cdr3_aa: CASRAGGRGEQFF
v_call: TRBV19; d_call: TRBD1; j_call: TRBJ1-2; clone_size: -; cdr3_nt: TGTGCCAGTAGTATAGAGGGACCAGGGGGTCACTATGGCTACACCTTC; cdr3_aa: CASSIEGPGGHYGYTF
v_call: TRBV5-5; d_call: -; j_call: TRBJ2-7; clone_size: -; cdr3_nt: TGTGCCAGCAGCTTGGCGGTGGTATCCTACGAGCAGTACTTC; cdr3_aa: CASSLAVVSYEQYF
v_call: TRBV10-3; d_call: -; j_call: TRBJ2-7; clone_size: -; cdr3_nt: TGTGCCATCAATGAGTTAGAGCGTTTTGGCGAGCAGTACTTC; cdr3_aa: CAINELERFGEQYF
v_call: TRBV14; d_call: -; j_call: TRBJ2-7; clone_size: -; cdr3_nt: TGTGCCAGCAGCCAAGATGGCGGTTACGAGCAGTACTTC; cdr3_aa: CASSQDGGYEQYF
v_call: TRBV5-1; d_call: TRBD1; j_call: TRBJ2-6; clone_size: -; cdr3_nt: TGCGCCAGCAGCTTCTCAGGGGGCGCCTCTGGGGCCAACGTCCTGACTTTC; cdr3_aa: CASSFSGGASGANVLTF
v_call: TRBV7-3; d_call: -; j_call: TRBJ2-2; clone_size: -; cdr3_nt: TGTGCCAGCAGCTCAACATCATACACCGGGGAGCTGTTTTTT; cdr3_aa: CASSSTSYTGELFF
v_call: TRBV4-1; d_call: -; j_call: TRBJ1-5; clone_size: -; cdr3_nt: TGCGCCAGCAGCCAAGAAACGGGGGGCTATCAGCCCCAGCATTTT; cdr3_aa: CASSQETGGYQPQHF
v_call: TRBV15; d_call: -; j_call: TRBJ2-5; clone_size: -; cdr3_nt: TGTGCCACCAGCAGAGAGGTCAGGGGAAAAGAGACCCAGTACTTC; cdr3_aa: CATSREVRGKETQYF
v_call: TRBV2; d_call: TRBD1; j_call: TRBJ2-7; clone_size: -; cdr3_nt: TGTGCCAGCAGAGAAGACAGGGGAAGCTCCTACGAGCAGTACTTC; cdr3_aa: CASREDRGSSYEQYF
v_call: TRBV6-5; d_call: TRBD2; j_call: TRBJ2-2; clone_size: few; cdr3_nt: TGTGCCAGCAGTCCGGGACTAGCGGGGGCTGGGGAGCTGTTTTTT; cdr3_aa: CASSPGLAGAGELFF
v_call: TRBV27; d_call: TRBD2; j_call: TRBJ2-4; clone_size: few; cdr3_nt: TGTGCCAGCAGTTCCCGAGCGGGAGGGGGGAACATTCAGTACTTC; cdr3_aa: CASSSRAGGGNIQYF
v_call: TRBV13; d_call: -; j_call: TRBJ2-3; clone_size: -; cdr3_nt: TGTGCCAGCAGCTTAGCTGCAGATACGCAGTATTTT; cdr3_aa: CASSLAADTQYF
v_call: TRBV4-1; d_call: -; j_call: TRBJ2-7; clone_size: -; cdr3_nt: TGCGCCAGCAGCCAAGCTTATCAGGACGAGCAGTACTTC; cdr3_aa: CASSQAYQDEQYF
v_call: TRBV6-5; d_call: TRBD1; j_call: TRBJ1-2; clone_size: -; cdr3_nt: TGTGCCAGCAGTGTCGCGGGACAGGGCGATGGCTACACCTTC; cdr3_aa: CASSVAGQGDGYTF
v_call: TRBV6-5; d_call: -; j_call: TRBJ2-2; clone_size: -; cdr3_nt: TGTGCCAGCAGGGGGGGTTATTGGGCGTCCGGGGAGCTGTTTTTT; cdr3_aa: CASRGGYWASGELFF
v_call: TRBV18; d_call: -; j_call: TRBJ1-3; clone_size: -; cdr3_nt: TGTGCCAGCTCACCAGGCGGGTTGGGCTTTGGCTCTGGAAACACCATATATTTT; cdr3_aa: CASSPGGLGFGSGNTIYF
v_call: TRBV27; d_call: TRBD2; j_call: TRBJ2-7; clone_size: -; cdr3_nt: TGTGCCAGCAGTTCCCCGGGACTAGCGGGGGGGCCCTACGAGCAGTACTTC; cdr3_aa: CASSSPGLAGGPYEQYF
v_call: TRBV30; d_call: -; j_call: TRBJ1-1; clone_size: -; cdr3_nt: TGTGCCTGGAGGCGGGGGCGCAACACTGAAGCTTTCTTT; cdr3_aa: CAWRRGRNTEAFF